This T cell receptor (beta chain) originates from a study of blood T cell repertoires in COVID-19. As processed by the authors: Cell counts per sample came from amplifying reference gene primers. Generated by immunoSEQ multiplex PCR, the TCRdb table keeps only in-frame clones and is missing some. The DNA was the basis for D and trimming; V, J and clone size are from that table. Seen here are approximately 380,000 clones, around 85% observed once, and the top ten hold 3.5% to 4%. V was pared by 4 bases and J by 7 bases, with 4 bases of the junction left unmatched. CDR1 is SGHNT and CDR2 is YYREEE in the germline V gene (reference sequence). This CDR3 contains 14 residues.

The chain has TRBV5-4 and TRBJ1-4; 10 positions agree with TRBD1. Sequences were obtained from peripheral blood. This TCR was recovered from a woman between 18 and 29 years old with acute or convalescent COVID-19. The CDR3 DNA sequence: TGTGCCAGCAGCGGGGGACAGGGGAGTGAAAAACTGTTTTTT. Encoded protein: CASSGGQGSEKLFF. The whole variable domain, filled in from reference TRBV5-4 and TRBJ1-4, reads ETGVTQSPTHLIKTRGQQVTLRCSSQSGHNTVSWYQQALGQGPQFIFQYYREEENGRGNFPPRFSGLQFPNYSSELNVNALELDDSALYLCASSGGQGSEKLFFGSGTQLSVL.